Each of the 32 T cell receptor beta chains below was sequenced from the same sample in a study of T cell responses to AZD1222 COVID-19 vaccine. This table comes from immunoSEQ multiplex PCR, and its TCRdb copy is limited to in-frame clones, with some not included. The sample has some 150,000 clones; about 92% are singletons. The specimen comprised peripheral blood, sampled on day 0 of AZD1222 vaccination. The source is an adult in good health.

V usage is TRBV14 and J usage is TRBJ1-6; D is unresolved. Looked up from germline, CDR1 is SGHDN and CDR2 is FVKESK. Trimming shortened V by 2 bases and J by 7 bases, and 6 bases separated the two germline ends. This CDR3 has 13 amino acids. The DNA of the CDR3 is TGTGCCAGCAGCCAACAGTACAATTCACCCCTCCACTTT. Translating it yields CASSQQYNSPLHF.

The chain links TRBV7-9 to TRBJ2-3; D unclear. This CDR3 contains 12 residues. Trimming left V 1 base short and J 7 bases short, with 6 bases between. Germline CDR1 reads SEHNR; CDR2 reads FQNEAQ (reference sequence). CDR3 in amino acids: CASSLVENTQYF. The CDR3 region has the DNA TGTGCCAGCAGCTTAGTTGAGAATACGCAGTATTTT.

The table lists this clone with a count of one. The rearrangement links TRBV27 to TRBJ2-3; the match to TRBD2 covers 9 bases. The CDR3 is made up of 19 amino acids. CDR1 and CDR2 from the germline V gene are MNHEY and SMNVEV (reference sequence). V gave up 0 bases and J gave up 0 bases; unmatched junction bases: 10. CDR3 protein: CASSLSPSTSGASTDTQYF. CDR3 DNA: TGTGCCAGCAGTTTATCGCCCTCGACTAGCGGAGCTAGCACAGATACGCAGTATTTT.

J is TRBJ1-6 and V is TRBV27; D unresolved. Looked up from germline, CDR1 is MNHEY and CDR2 is SMNVEV (reference sequence). Trimming shortened V by 2 bases and J by 9 bases, and 17 bases separated the two germline ends. The CDR3 has 16 residues. CDR3 in amino acids: CASSLSLDGRSSPLHF. The DNA for the CDR3 is TGTGCCAGCAGTTTAAGCCTAGATGGTAGGAGTTCACCCCTCCACTTT.

In its sample, this clone was seen once. The V gene is TRBV7-2, the J gene TRBJ2-3; TRBD2 is a possible D gene (5 bases). CDR3 length equals 15 residues. Germline V gene data show CDR1 as SGHTA and CDR2 as FQGNSA. V was shortened by 5 bases and J by 4 bases, with 16 bases between the two germline ends. CDR3 nucleotides: TGTGCCAGCAGCGCTAGGAGGTCCTCAGCAGATACGCAGTATTTT. Protein sequence: CASSARRSSADTQYF.

This sequence joins TRBV9 and TRBJ1-3, with TRBD1 identical over 9 bases. CDR3 length equals 19 residues. The V gene end was trimmed by 3 bases and the J gene end by 1 base; junction bases not matched to a gene: 14. Germline CDR1 is SGDLS and CDR2 is YYNGEE. This CDR3 reads CASSGAGTGRRFSGNTIYF. CDR3 sequence (DNA): TGTGCCAGCAGCGGAGCCGGGACAGGGCGCCGCTTTTCTGGAAACACCATATATTTT. Full variable domain (outside the CDR3, taken from reference TRBV9 and TRBJ1-3): DSGVTQTPKHLITATGQRVTLRCSPRSGDLSVYWYQQSLDQGLQFLIQYYNGEERAKGNILERFSAQQFPDLHSELNLSSLELGDSALYFCASSGAGTGRRFSGNTIYFGEGSWLTVV.

CDR3 in DNA: TGTGCCACCAGTGATGGACAGGGGGTGAACACTGAAGCTTTCTTT. Its protein product is CATSDGQGVNTEAFF. The chain is built from TRBV24-1 and TRBJ1-1; 10 positions match TRBD1. The V gene end was trimmed by 3 bases and the J gene end by 0 bases; junction bases not matched to a gene: 0. Germline CDR1 reads KGHDR; CDR2 reads SFDVKD. This CDR3 spans 15 amino acids.

The rearrangement uses TRBV11-3 and TRBJ2-2; 8 bases are shared with TRBD2. The junction had 3 bases not matched to a gene; V was cut back by 1 base and J by 2 bases. Per the germline V gene, CDR1 is SGHNT and CDR2 is YENEEA. The CDR3 length is 16 residues. This CDR3 is CASSLVRGANTGELFF. As DNA, the CDR3 is TGTGCCAGCAGCTTAGTGCGGGGGGCTAACACCGGGGAGCTGTTTTTT.

V and J are TRBV6-4 and TRBJ2-5; D may be TRBD1 or TRBD2 (5 bases each). V was trimmed by 7 bases and J by 7 bases, leaving 19 bases between them. Germline V lookup: CDR1 MRHNA, CDR2 SNTAGT. This CDR3 has 14 amino acids. This CDR3 is CASIRQLCGGTQYF. In nucleotides, the CDR3 is TGTGCCAGCATCAGACAGCTTTGTGGGGGGACCCAGTACTTC.

This rearrangement joins TRBV18 to TRBJ2-3, with 7 bases identical to TRBD2. The CDR3 consists of 15 residues. Germline assignment: CDR1 KGHSH and CDR2 LQKENI. The V gene end was trimmed by 0 bases and the J gene end by 5 bases; junction bases not matched to a gene: 5. This chain's CDR3 is CASSPPAGSRDTQYF. In DNA form, the CDR3 reads TGTGCCAGCTCACCACCAGCGGGATCGAGAGATACGCAGTATTTT.

This chain joins TRBV7-9 and TRBJ2-1; TRBD2 matches at 12 bases. The CDR3 runs 17 residues. Germline CDR1 and CDR2: SEHNR and FQNEAQ (reference sequence). Losses at the gene ends were 5 bases for V and 1 base for J; bases not matched to a gene: 6. CDR3 bases: TGTGCCAGCAGCCCTCGGACTAGCGGGATATCCTACAATGAGCAGTTCTTC. This gives the protein CASSPRTSGISYNEQFF.

The chain carries TRBV7-8 and TRBJ1-2; 9 bases line up with TRBD1. The CDR3 runs 18 residues. V was pared by 4 bases and J by 3 bases, with 15 bases of the junction left unmatched. Per the germline V gene, CDR1 is SGHVS and CDR2 is FQNEAQ. CDR3 DNA sequence: TGTGCCAGCAGCTGGGGAGCACAGGGGGCGACGGATCACTATGGCTACACCTTC. Amino acid sequence: CASSWGAQGATDHYGYTF.

This chain links TRBV20-1 with TRBJ1-3; 10 positions agree with TRBD1. V lost 3 bases, J lost 2 bases, and 4 bases stayed unmatched. The CDR3 extends over 15 amino acids. CDR1 is DFQATT, CDR2 SNEGSKA, per germline (reference sequence). This CDR3 is CSASLGQGTGNTIYF. The DNA of the CDR3 is TGCAGTGCTAGTTTGGGACAGGGGACTGGAAACACCATATATTTT.

The chain joins TRBV18 to TRBJ2-7; D possibly corresponds to TRBD2 (6 bases). The germline gives CDR1 KGHSH, CDR2 LQKENI. The CDR3 length is 15 residues. With 3 bases removed from V and 0 bases from J, the gap between germline ends came to 12 bases. The CDR3 loop is CASSPRGASSYEQYF. The DNA of the CDR3 is TGTGCCAGCTCACCGCGCGGGGCGAGCTCCTACGAGCAGTACTTC.

The chain combines TRBV11-2 with TRBJ1-1; D is perhaps TRBD1 (6 bases). V was trimmed by 6 bases and J by 1 base, leaving 15 bases between them. The V gene's germline CDR1 is SGHAT and CDR2 FQNNGV. This CDR3 contains 15 residues. The CDR3 is CASRRSGTPNTEAFF. Here the CDR3 DNA reads TGTGCCAGCAGAAGATCCGGGACACCGAACACTGAAGCTTTCTTT.

This chain links TRBV2 with TRBJ2-1, with 9 nucleotides matching TRBD1. Germline V gene data show CDR1 as SNHLY and CDR2 as FYNNEI. J gave up 9 bases and V 4 bases, and 10 bases lay outside the gene matches. The CDR3 is made up of 15 amino acids. CDR3 DNA sequence: TGTGCCAGCAGTGTGAGTGTTTTGGGACAGGGTGAGCAGTTCTTC. It codes for CASSVSVLGQGEQFF.

V and J are TRBV5-1 and TRBJ1-1; TRBD1 aligns across 7 bases. This CDR3 spans 15 amino acids. V was pared by 0 bases and J by 7 bases, with 9 bases of the junction left unmatched. The germline V gene encodes CDR1 SGHRS and CDR2 YFSETQ. The CDR3 bases are TGCGCCAGCAGCTTGGAGGGACAGCGGGCTGATGAAGCTTTCTTT. This gives the protein CASSLEGQRADEAFF.

The chain is built from TRBV6-1 and TRBJ2-7, with D perhaps given as TRBD1 or TRBD2 (5 bases each). The CDR3 extends over 13 amino acids. V dropped 3 bases and J dropped 3 bases, with 9 bases sitting between them. From germline, CDR1 is MNHNS and CDR2 SASEGT. The CDR3 is CASSEGPSYEQYF. CDR3 sequence (DNA): TGTGCCAGCAGTGAGGGACCGAGCTACGAGCAGTACTTC.

The chain is built from TRBV5-1 and TRBJ1-2; no firm D call. Germline V lookup: CDR1 SGHRS, CDR2 YFSETQ. This CDR3 region has 15 residues. With 0 bases removed from V and 1 base from J, the gap between germline ends came to 10 bases. CDR3: CASSLEVGSNYGYTF. Written as DNA, the CDR3 is TGCGCCAGCAGCTTGGAGGTAGGGAGTAACTATGGCTACACCTTC.

This rearrangement joins TRBV5-1 to TRBJ1-1, with a possible D match to TRBD1 (6 bases). The CDR3 consists of 14 residues. The germline V gene encodes CDR1 SGHRS and CDR2 YFSETQ. Trimming stripped 3 bases from V and 2 bases from J, with 11 bases between. CDR3 amino acids: CASSSLQGNTEAFF. CDR3 bases: TGCGCCAGCAGCTCTCTACAGGGAAACACTGAAGCTTTCTTT.

This sequence joins TRBV6-4 and TRBJ2-2, with D uncertain. In germline, CDR1 is MRHNA, CDR2 SNTAGT. The CDR3 is 13 amino acids. With 0 bases removed from V and 5 bases from J, the gap between germline ends came to 4 bases. CDR3 sequence (DNA): TGTGCCAGCAGTGACTCGCGGACCGGGGAGCTGTTTTTT. This translates into CASSDSRTGELFF.

The chain employs TRBV9 and TRBJ2-1; D is ambiguous. V shed 0 bases and J shed 6 bases, with 7 bases lying between them. CDR1 SGDLS and CDR2 YYNGEE come from the germline V gene. The CDR3 has 13 residues. CDR3: CASSVGLFNEQFF. CDR3 nucleotides: TGTGCCAGCAGCGTAGGACTTTTCAATGAGCAGTTCTTC.

The chain recombines TRBV18 with TRBJ2-3; a possible D gene is TRBD2 (6 bases). CDR1 KGHSH and CDR2 LQKENI come from the germline V gene. The CDR3 runs 14 residues. V was pared by 8 bases and J by 2 bases, with 14 bases between. In DNA form, the CDR3 reads TGTGCCAGCAAATCGGAGGGCTCCACAGATACGCAGTATTTT. This codes for CASKSEGSTDTQYF.

This chain joins TRBV5-1 and TRBJ1-1, with D tentatively TRBD1 (6 bases). V lost 0 bases and J 0 bases, leaving 9 bases between the germline ends. Per germline, CDR1 SGHRS and CDR2 YFSETQ. The CDR3 runs to 15 residues. The CDR3 reads CASSLGTAVNTEAFF. CDR3 DNA sequence: TGCGCCAGCAGCTTGGGGACAGCAGTGAACACTGAAGCTTTCTTT.

The gene calls are TRBV7-9 and TRBJ1-2, with D possibly being TRBD1 (5 bases). CDR3 length equals 14 residues. V lost 0 bases to trimming and J lost 0 bases, with 5 bases between them. The germline gives CDR1 SEHNR, CDR2 FQNEAQ (reference sequence). CDR3 nucleotides: TGTGCCAGCAGCTTAGCAGGGGCTAACTATGGCTACACCTTC. Residues: CASSLAGANYGYTF.

This clone was counted between two and nine times. The V and J genes are TRBV2 and TRBJ2-6; D unresolved. This CDR3 is 14 amino acids long. Trimming pared 4 bases from V and 0 bases from J, leaving 4 bases between. CDR1 is SNHLY and CDR2 is FYNNEI in the germline V gene. The CDR3 protein is CASSASSGANVLTF. As DNA, the CDR3 is TGTGCCAGCAGTGCGTCCTCTGGGGCCAACGTCCTGACTTTC.

The chain has TRBV11-3 and TRBJ2-5; the match to TRBD2 covers 8 bases. The junction had 9 bases not matched to a gene; V was cut back by 6 bases and J by 0 bases. CDR1 SGHNT and CDR2 YENEEA come from the germline V gene. CDR3 length equals 16 residues. This CDR3 reads CASSYMGSGDQETQYF. As DNA, the CDR3 is TGTGCCAGCAGTTATATGGGTAGCGGGGACCAAGAGACCCAGTACTTC.

The chain uses TRBV5-1 and TRBJ1-2; no definite D call. Germline V CDR1 and CDR2: SGHRS, YFSETQ. CDR3 size: 13 residues. Trimming stripped 1 base from V and 1 base from J, with 5 bases between. Written as DNA, the CDR3 is TGCGCCAGCAGCTTGCCACATAACTATGGCTACACCTTC. Translating gives CASSLPHNYGYTF.

J is TRBJ1-2 and V is TRBV5-1, with D possibly being TRBD1 (6 bases). Trimming removed 4 bases from V and 6 bases from J, with 16 bases in between. The CDR3 extends over 14 amino acids. Germline V CDR1 and CDR2: SGHRS, YFSETQ. The CDR3 loop is CASSLITGSNGYTF. For the CDR3, the DNA is TGCGCCAGCAGCCTCATCACAGGGAGCAATGGCTACACCTTC.

The rearrangement links TRBV11-2 to TRBJ2-2; no reliable D call. This CDR3 comprises 12 residues. The V end was cut by 0 bases, the J end by 7 bases, with 3 bases between. Germline CDR1 is SGHAT and CDR2 is FQNNGV. CDR3 DNA: TGTGCCAGCAGCTTAGAGGTCGGGGAGCTGTTTTTT. It codes for CASSLEVGELFF.

The J gene is TRBJ2-3, the V gene TRBV5-1; D is undetermined. The ends were cut back, 1 base at V and 1 base at J, with 4 bases in the middle. This CDR3 comprises 13 residues. Germline CDR1 SGHRS, CDR2 YFSETQ. The CDR3 region has the DNA TGCGCCAGCAGCTTGTCCGGCACAGATACGCAGTATTTT. This gives the protein CASSLSGTDTQYF. The full variable domain, completed using reference TRBV5-1 and TRBJ2-3, is KAGVTQTPRYLIKTRGQQVTLSCSPISGHRSVSWYQQTPGQGLQFLFEYFSETQRNKGNFPGRFSGRQFSNSRSEMNVSTLELGDSALYLCASSLSGTDTQYFGPGTRLTVL.

This sequence joins TRBV7-9 and TRBJ1-1; D call uncertain. V gave up 3 bases and J gave up 5 bases, with 7 bases separating them. This CDR3 region has 12 residues. The germline V gene has CDR1 SEHNR and CDR2 FQNEAQ (reference sequence). The CDR3: CASSFSGTEAFF. Written as DNA, the CDR3 is TGTGCCAGCAGCTTCAGTGGGACTGAAGCTTTCTTT. Drawing the rest from reference TRBV7-9 and TRBJ1-1, the complete variable domain is DTGVSQNPRHKITKRGQNVTFRCDPISEHNRLYWYRQTLGQGPEFLTYFQNEAQLEKSRLLSDRFSAERPKGSFSTLEIQRTEQGDSAMYLCASSFSGTEAFFGQGTRLTVV.